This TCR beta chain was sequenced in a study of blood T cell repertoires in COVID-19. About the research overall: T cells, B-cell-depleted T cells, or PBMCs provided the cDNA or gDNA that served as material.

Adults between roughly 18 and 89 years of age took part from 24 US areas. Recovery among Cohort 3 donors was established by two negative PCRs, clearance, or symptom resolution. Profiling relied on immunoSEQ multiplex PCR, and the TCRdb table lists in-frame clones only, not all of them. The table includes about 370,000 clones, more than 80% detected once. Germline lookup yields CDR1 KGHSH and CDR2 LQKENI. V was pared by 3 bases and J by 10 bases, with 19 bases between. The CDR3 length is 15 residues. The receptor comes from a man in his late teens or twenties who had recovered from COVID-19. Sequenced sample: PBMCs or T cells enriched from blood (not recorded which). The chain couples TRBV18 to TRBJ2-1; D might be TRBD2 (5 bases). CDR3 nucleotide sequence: TGTGCCAGCTCACCTTTCGACGAGGGAGTAGGGGAGCAGTTCTTC. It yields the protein CASSPFDEGVGEQFF.